This entry describes one T cell receptor (beta chain). Its specific antigen is unknown. Within one base of it there is no much larger clone, and no base qualities were kept. This record belongs to a study of T cells in Graves' hyperthyroidism and ophthalmopathy (dated by TCRdb to the late 2010s). Notes on the research overall: Peripheral blood samples were taken at initial diagnosis, before any treatment was given. The approximately 90 discovery patients were randomly split 7:3 into training and test sets. A discovery cohort of approximately 100 patients, about 40 with Graves' ophthalmopathy and roughly 59 with stable Graves' hyperthyroidism, was used to find distinguishing TCR V-J signatures. An independent validation cohort of under 20 hyperthyroidism patients and about 15 patients who later progressed to ophthalmopathy tested prospective prediction of ophthalmopathy. Once sampling was done, hyperthyroidism patients were given methimazole at a starting dose of 30 mg daily, whereas ophthalmopathy patients were given high-dose intravenous methylprednisolone. TCR Vbeta CDR3 sequencing of 120 to 150 peripheral blood samples (over 40 ophthalmopathy, about 80 hyperthyroidism and about 17 progressor patients) is reported in the paper. The study also compared thyroid tissue and blood T-cell repertoires from roughly six Graves' hyperthyroidism patients. The full study reports these points: During validation, the model predicted progression to ophthalmopathy a median of approximately six months ahead of onset, with approximately 70% sensitivity and 72.22% specificity. No statistical method was used to set the sample size in advance, and investigators knew the group allocation. Most expanded thyroid clonotypes (frequency above 0.001) were also detected in blood, a finding suggesting that blood repertoires may reflect thyroid immune responses. Ophthalmopathy was separated from stable hyperthyroidism by a 13 V-J signature model, with approximately 89% sensitivity and around 81% specificity obtained in cross-validation and 80%/75% obtained in testing.

Ophthalmopathy patients had moderately to severely active disease, with a Clinical Activity Score of 3 or more, a NOSPECS grade of 4 or more, and a disease duration of less than 3 months. Patients with uncontrolled infections, other autoimmune diseases, pregnancy or lactation were excluded. Diagnoses relied on clinical symptoms, serum thyroxine and TRAb, thyroid ultrasound and orbital computed tomography. Ficoll-Paque density gradient centrifugation was used to isolate PBMCs from under 11 ml of fresh peripheral blood. Trizol reagent was used to extract total RNA, and RNA quality was then checked on an Agilent 2100 Bioanalyzer. Germline trimming amounts to 2 bases on V and 11 bases on J, with 6 as the count of junction bases outside the gene matches. According to the germline V gene, CDR1 reads SGHVS and CDR2 reads FQNEAQ. The CDR3 runs 14 residues from the cysteine to the phenylalanine. Only the CDR3 part of the read is kept: 42 bases, read in frame from the first base.

Amplification of TCR beta CDR3 regions was carried out from RNA transcripts. The first round of RT-PCR for the TCR CDR3 was performed with the HTBI primer set and the Qiagen OneStep RT-PCR kit. The libraries were constructed in a second round of multiplex PCR and then size-selected and purified. Sequencing of the libraries was done on an Illumina HiSeq2000 using paired-end 100 bp reads. The published analysis was carried out like this. Raw data were processed with SOAPnuke, discarding reads with adapters, uncalled bases, mean Phred below 15, or no exact constant-primer or identifier match. High-quality paired reads were merged with COPE v1.2.5, and unique nucleotide sequences were defined as clonotypes. MiTCR v1.1 was used to align clonotypes to the IMGT TRBV, TRBD and TRBJ reference segments. The analysis was restricted to V-J combinations with a frequency above 0.0001, which together covered just over 99% of the repertoires. The TCS score was defined as F50 (clonal expansion) divided by E x V (chaos), with BLOSUM62-based TCRdist calculated between CDR3 peptides within each V-J. Welch's t-statistics and random forest reduced fewer than 600 V-J features to some 14, which were used in a naive Bayes classifier (R e1071). In-frame beta chains were kept once TCRdb had trimmed the public reads at Q25 with fastp and called clones with MiXCR. Each entry merges the rows of one CDR3 protein and shows their most common DNA and genes. TCRdb's processing, not the authors', yielded these V and J calls. The sample table contains hundreds of thousands of distinct CDR3 sequences; only one count was recorded for about 20% of them. The ten largest account for 30% to 40% of the sample.

The clonotype originates from a young man with Graves' ophthalmopathy. This sequence uses TRBV7-8 and TRBJ2-5, with 12 junctional bases fitting TRBD1. The sample comprised blood. The sequence in DNA is TGTGCCAGCAGCTTACGGGACAGGGGGCTGTTTCAGTACTTC. Translated, it gives CASSLRDRGLFQYF.